The next 15 T cell receptor beta chains were all read from a single sample in a study of a mutant IDH1 vaccine in newly diagnosed glioma listed by TCRdb under 2021. The library came from the immunoSEQ multiplex PCR assay. TCRdb took over this immuneACCESS table, retaining in-frame rearrangements with V and J assigned. Such tables are incomplete; in checked studies, under half of the missing clones stem from an unresolved V gene, and the remainder is unexplained. This sample comprises around 89,000 clones, 83% of them detected only once. The ten largest clones represent 7.4% of the sample. The label giving this sample's time point can be read as: baseline, week 1 (first vaccination visit). The treatment or condition label on this specimen signifies: pre-vaccination baseline after standard-of-care therapy. Specimen: PBMCs, collected from a glioma patient treated with radiotherapy, temozolomide or both. The receptors stem from a woman aged 50 to 60 with glioma.

V gene TRBV6-5 combines with J gene TRBJ1-3; D uncertain. Germline V gives CDR1 MNHEY, CDR2 SVGAGI. The ends were cut back, 5 bases at V and 0 bases at J, with 11 bases in the middle. The CDR3 length is 15 residues. The CDR3 region has the DNA TGTGCCAGCAGTCAGCCGAATCTCTCTGGAAACACCATATATTTT. This gives the protein CASSQPNLSGNTIYF.

The chain joins TRBV28 to TRBJ2-7, with TRBD1 matching 7 bases. CDR3 size: 13 residues. V lost 6 bases and J lost 2; bases outside the gene matches: 4. The germline V gene has CDR1 MDHEN and CDR2 SYDVKM. The CDR3 DNA reads TGTGCCAGCAGGACAGGGATCCCCTACGAGCAGTACTTC. Its protein product is CASRTGIPYEQYF.

V and J are TRBV30 and TRBJ1-1, with TRBD1 matching over 7 bases. This CDR3 spans 12 amino acids. Germline values: CDR1 GTSNPN, CDR2 SVGIG (reference sequence). V shed 3 bases and J 6 bases; nucleotides not matched to a gene: 4. CDR3 sequence reads: CAWRTGRAEAFF. CDR3 coding DNA: TGTGCCTGGAGGACAGGGCGCGCTGAAGCTTTCTTT.

This sequence joins TRBV6-6 and TRBJ2-7; 8 nucleotides match TRBD1. The CDR3 spans 13 residues. Per germline, CDR1 MNHNY and CDR2 SVGAGI (reference sequence). Germline trimming cut 6 bases from V and 4 bases from J; bases unmatched to any gene: 5. CDR3 sequence (DNA): TGTGCCAGCAGGAGGACAGGGACGTACGAGCAGTACTTC. Translation: CASRRTGTYEQYF.

In this sample, this clone turned up a few times. The rearrangement joins TRBV28 to TRBJ1-2, with no clear D. The V gene lost 6 bases and the J gene lost 5 bases, with 10 bases spanning the gap. From germline, CDR1 is MDHEN and CDR2 SYDVKM. The CDR3 loop spans 12 amino acids. CDR3 coding DNA: TGTGCCAGCAGCGGGCGCGAATATGGCTACACCTTC. This sequence encodes CASSGREYGYTF.

The chain combines TRBV5-4 with TRBJ2-7, with a possible D match to TRBD2 (6 bases). The CDR3 runs to 16 residues. Germline V CDR1 and CDR2: SGHNT, YYREEE (reference sequence). Between the trimmed V and J ends, which lost 3 bases and 7 bases, there was a span of 23 bases. The DNA for the CDR3 is TGTGCCAGCAGCTCCGGAGGGTTGAGGGCGGACCAAGAGCAGTACTTC. It specifies CASSSGGLRADQEQYF.

This clone was seen a handful of times. This chain connects TRBV7-6 to TRBJ2-2; D possibly corresponds to TRBD1 (6 bases). This CDR3 comprises 15 residues. Germline CDR1 and CDR2: SGHVS and FNYEAQ. The V and J ends lost 8 bases and 5 bases respectively, with 18 bases between them. The DNA for the CDR3 is TGTGCCAGCCGTGGGGGCTGGGATTTAACCGGGGAGCTGTTTTTT. It encodes CASRGGWDLTGELFF.

The chain carries TRBV19 and TRBJ1-5; D perhaps matches TRBD1 (5 bases). Trimming left V 10 bases short and J 3 bases short, with 13 bases between. Germline assignment: CDR1 LNHDA and CDR2 SQIVND (reference sequence). This CDR3 has 13 amino acids. As DNA, the CDR3 is TGTGCCACCTCAGGGCAGATCAATCAGCCCCAGCATTTT. This sequence encodes CATSGQINQPQHF.

The V call is TRBV7-3, the J call TRBJ2-5; 9 nucleotides align to TRBD1. V lost 1 base, J lost 5 bases, and 11 bases stayed unmatched. This CDR3 has 17 amino acids. Germline V lookup: CDR1 SGHTA, CDR2 FQGTGA. DNA for the CDR3: TGTGCCAGCAGCTTAAGGGACAGGGCAGTTTTAGGGGAGACCCAGTACTTC. It yields the protein CASSLRDRAVLGETQYF.

This chain uses TRBV6-4 with TRBJ2-7; D possibly corresponds to TRBD1 (5 bases). The V and J ends lost 1 base and 0 bases respectively, with 16 bases between them. This CDR3 contains 17 residues. Germline CDR1 is MRHNA and CDR2 is SNTAGT. CDR3 sequence: CASSDWCETDGSYEQYF. For the CDR3, the DNA is TGTGCCAGCAGTGACTGGTGCGAGACAGACGGCTCCTACGAGCAGTACTTC.

The chain has TRBV5-1 and TRBJ2-5, with D uncertain. Germline assignment: CDR1 SGHRS and CDR2 YFSETQ. This CDR3 region has 13 residues. The germline V and J ends were trimmed by 0 bases and 2 bases, with 5 bases remaining between them. The CDR3 DNA sequence: TGCGCCAGCAGCTTGGTCGGACAAGAGACCCAGTACTTC. Translated: CASSLVGQETQYF.

Remarks on this clone: The junction departs from the called germline gene at one end, perhaps through a read error. The V and J genes are TRBV11-2 and TRBJ1-1; possible D gene TRBD1, 5 bases. Germline V CDR1 and CDR2: SGHAT, FQNNGV. This CDR3 comprises 14 residues. This chain's CDR3 is CASGREDRNTEAFF. In nucleotides, the CDR3 is TGTGCCAGTGGGCGAGAAGACAGAAACACCGAAGCTTTCTTT. Full variable domain (remainder filled in from reference TRBV11-2 and TRBJ1-1): EAGVAQSPRYKIIEKRQSVAFWCNPISGHATLYWYQQILGQGPKLLIQFQNNGVVDDSQLPKDRFSAERLKGVDSTLKIQPAKLEDSAVYLCASGREDRNTEAFFGQGTRLTVV.

The chain is built from TRBV7-2 and TRBJ2-7, with a possible D match to TRBD1 (6 bases). Trimming cost V 2 bases and J 13 bases, with 15 bases left between them. The CDR3 extends over 12 amino acids. The germline V gene encodes CDR1 SGHTA and CDR2 FQGNSA. The CDR3 loop reads CASSLISAGAYF. Written as DNA, the CDR3 is TGTGCCAGCAGCTTAATTTCTGCAGGGGCCTACTTC.

V gene TRBV2 combines with J gene TRBJ1-4; D is unclear. CDR1 and CDR2 (germline): SNHLY, FYNNEI. V was trimmed by 7 bases and J by 0 bases, leaving 12 bases between them. The CDR3 totals 15 residues. The CDR3 loop is CASTQGQATNEKLFF. CDR3 bases: TGTGCCAGCACCCAAGGGCAGGCAACTAATGAAAAACTGTTTTTT.

The chain couples TRBV14 to TRBJ2-5, with unresolved D. The germline V gene has CDR1 SGHDN and CDR2 FVKESK. This CDR3 has 12 residues. The germline V and J ends were trimmed by 4 bases and 3 bases, with 6 bases remaining between them. CDR3 in DNA: TGTGCCAGCAGCCTCTCGAAAGAGACCCAGTACTTC. This translates into CASSLSKETQYF.